The 27 T cell receptor beta chains below all came from one sample that was sequenced in a study of graft-versus-host responses after intestinal transplantation. The table came from immunoSEQ multiplex PCR; TCRdb's copy has only in-frame clones and leaves some out. Of approximately 40,000 clones detected, about 90% appear once; the ten largest clones hold 2.3%. The sample in question was PBMCs, obtained approximately 310 days after intestinal transplant. The source is a human patient who received an intestinal transplant, so some T cells may come from the graft donor.

The chain combines TRBV28 with TRBJ2-3; D may be TRBD2 (6 bases). With 7 bases removed from V and 2 bases from J, the gap between germline ends came to 13 bases. Germline loops: CDR1 MDHEN, CDR2 SYDVKM. The CDR3 spans 14 residues. The CDR3 nucleotides are TGTGCCAGCAAACCCTCGGGACTCACAGATACGCAGTATTTT. This encodes CASKPSGLTDTQYF. Full variable domain (outside the CDR3, taken from reference TRBV28 and TRBJ2-3): DVKVTQSSRYLVKRTGEKVFLECVQDMDHENMFWYRQDPGLGLRLIYFSYDVKMKEKGDIPEGYSVSREKKERFSLILESASTNQTSMYLCASKPSGLTDTQYFGPGTRLTVL.

The chain has TRBV9 and TRBJ2-5; 10 positions agree with TRBD2. The better agreement between TRBJ2-7 and the DNA end casts doubt on the J call. The CDR3 has 15 amino acids. Germline V gene lookup returns CDR1 SGDLS and CDR2 YYNGEE. CDR3 in amino acids: CASSAGTSDTYEQYF. The CDR3 DNA reads TGTGCCAGCAGCGCAGGGACTAGCGATACTTACGAGCAGTACTTC.

The rearrangement links TRBV27 to TRBJ2-1, with 12 bases lining up with TRBD2. Trimming cost V 5 bases and J 4 bases; bases outside gene matches: 3. CDR1 and CDR2 (germline): MNHEY, SMNVEV (reference sequence). The CDR3 has 15 amino acids. CDR3 sequence reads: CASSVTSGGYNEQFF. Here the CDR3 DNA reads TGTGCCAGCAGTGTGACTAGCGGGGGTTACAATGAGCAGTTCTTC.

V and J are TRBV28 and TRBJ1-4, with 7 bases aligning to TRBD1. V was clipped by 7 bases and J by 5 bases; unmatched bases: 7. The CDR3 totals 14 residues. Germline CDR1 MDHEN, CDR2 SYDVKM. CDR3 bases: TGTGCCAGCACCCCGAGGGGGCACAATGAAAAACTGTTTTTT. Protein: CASTPRGHNEKLFF. The full variable domain, in which reference TRBV28 and TRBJ1-4 provide the parts outside the CDR3, is DVKVTQSSRYLVKRTGEKVFLECVQDMDHENMFWYRQDPGLGLRLIYFSYDVKMKEKGDIPEGYSVSREKKERFSLILESASTNQTSMYLCASTPRGHNEKLFFGSGTQLSVL.

This chain links TRBV15 with TRBJ2-6; D is undetermined. V lost 5 bases, J lost 0 bases, and 8 bases lay in between. Per germline, CDR1 LNHNV and CDR2 YYDKDF (reference sequence). The CDR3 spans 15 residues. This chain's CDR3 is CATSEKASGANVLTF. The CDR3 coding sequence is TGTGCCACCAGCGAGAAGGCCTCTGGGGCCAACGTCCTGACTTTC.

This clone came up once. J is TRBJ2-3 and V is TRBV2; D unclear. The CDR3 has 12 residues. Deletions cut 2 bases from V and 0 bases from J, with 0 bases between. Germline lookup yields CDR1 SNHLY and CDR2 FYNNEI. The CDR3 loop reads CASSESTDTQYF. CDR3 DNA sequence: TGTGCCAGCAGTGAAAGCACAGATACGCAGTATTTT.

CDR3 DNA: TGTGCCTGGAGTGGTATACTAGCGGGAGGGCTTACCTACAATGAGCAGTTCTTC. It encodes CAWSGILAGGLTYNEQFF. This chain joins TRBV30 and TRBJ2-1; 13 positions agree with TRBD2. This CDR3 has 18 residues. Germline CDR1 GTSNPN, CDR2 SVGIG (reference sequence). J lost 2 bases, V lost 1 base, and 8 bases had no gene match.

The genes are TRBV7-3 and TRBJ2-1; TRBD2 matches at 11 bases. The CDR3 totals 16 residues. V shed 0 bases, J shed 2 bases, and the junction held 0 bases outside the gene matches. Germline V gives CDR1 SGHTA, CDR2 FQGTGA. CDR3 DNA sequence: TGTGCCAGCAGCTTAACTAGCGGGAGGGCCTACAATGAGCAGTTCTTC. Its translation is CASSLTSGRAYNEQFF.

This chain uses TRBV19 with TRBJ1-4; D uncertain. This CDR3 spans 13 amino acids. V lost 4 bases, J lost 0 bases, and 3 bases lay in between. Germline V lookup: CDR1 LNHDA, CDR2 SQIVND (reference sequence). This chain's CDR3 is CASSRATNEKLFF. The CDR3 DNA follows: TGTGCCAGTAGTAGGGCAACTAATGAAAAACTGTTTTTT.

This clone was picked up one time. This chain joins TRBV7-6 and TRBJ2-2; no firm D call. Trimming took 7 bases from V and 8 from J, leaving 14 bases between them. Germline V gene data show CDR1 as SGHVS and CDR2 as FNYEAQ. The CDR3 is made up of 13 amino acids. CDR3 residues: CASTVKGWGELFF. The CDR3 DNA reads TGTGCCAGCACCGTCAAAGGATGGGGGGAGCTGTTTTTT.

The J gene is TRBJ2-1, the V gene TRBV6-5; a weak D match, TRBD1 (6 bases). V shed 0 bases and J shed 15 bases, with 15 bases lying between them. The CDR3 extends over 13 amino acids. Germline values: CDR1 MNHEY, CDR2 SVGAGI. Here the CDR3 DNA reads TGTGCCAGCAGTTACTCCCCCAGGGGCCCCTGGTTCTTC. Protein product: CASSYSPRGPWFF.

The gene calls are TRBV10-3 and TRBJ1-3, with D unclear. Germline loops: CDR1 ENHRY, CDR2 SYGVKD. The CDR3 length is 14 residues. V was clipped by 7 bases and J by 0 bases, with 10 bases between them. CDR3 sequence (DNA): TGTGCCATCACGAGCCGAAGCTCTGGAAACACCATATATTTT. This translates into CAITSRSSGNTIYF.

The gene calls are TRBV6-6 and TRBJ1-1; D is uncertain. The CDR3 has 14 residues. V lost 0 bases and J lost 2, with 7 bases in between. The germline CDR1 and CDR2 sequences are MNHNY and SVGAGI (reference sequence). DNA for the CDR3: TGTGCCAGCAGTTACTCACCGTCAAACACTGAAGCTTTCTTT. The encoded protein is CASSYSPSNTEAFF.

Written as DNA, the CDR3 is TGTGCCAGCACCGTACAGGGGGCTGCCGAGCAGTACTTC. Its protein is CASTVQGAAEQYF. The chain combines TRBV6-5 with TRBJ2-7; 9 nucleotides align to TRBD1. Germline lookup yields CDR1 MNHEY and CDR2 SVGAGI. The trim removed 7 bases at V and 6 bases at J, leaving 7 bases unmatched. This CDR3 spans 13 amino acids.

The chain uses TRBV6-1 and TRBJ1-2; D is undetermined. Trimming removed 5 bases from V and 5 bases from J, with 18 bases in between. CDR1 MNHNS and CDR2 SASEGT come from the germline V gene. This CDR3 contains 15 residues. The CDR3 DNA reads TGTGCCAGCAGTTCTGCGGCGGAGAACATATATGGCTACACCTTC. Its translation is CASSSAAENIYGYTF.

The J gene is TRBJ1-1, the V gene TRBV18; D remains ambiguous. Trimming removed 3 bases at V and 5 bases at J, with 10 bases between. In germline, CDR1 is KGHSH, CDR2 LQKENI. This CDR3 region has 13 residues. The CDR3, as DNA: TGTGCCAGCTCACCCCAGCAAGGGACTGAAGCTTTCTTT. It yields the protein CASSPQQGTEAFF.

This clone was seen only a few times. The chain joins TRBV10-2 to TRBJ1-3; possible D gene TRBD1, 5 bases. This CDR3 region has 16 residues. V was clipped by 0 bases and J by 0 bases, with 9 bases between them. CDR1 and CDR2 (germline): WSHSY, SAAADI. This CDR3 reads CASSESGAISGNTIYF. In DNA, the CDR3 is TGCGCCAGCAGTGAGTCTGGGGCTATCTCTGGAAACACCATATATTTT.

V gene TRBV5-1 combines with J gene TRBJ1-1; D may be TRBD1 (5 bases). V shed 4 bases and J shed 4 bases, with 11 bases lying between them. The CDR3 is 13 amino acids. Germline-derived CDR1 and CDR2 are SGHRS and YFSETQ. CDR3 coding DNA: TGCGCCAGCAGCCAGGGACTGACCACTGAAGCTTTCTTT. Amino acids: CASSQGLTTEAFF.

CDR3 DNA: TGTGCCAGCAGTTACACAGCGAGCTCCTATAATTCACCCCTCCACTTT. Its translation: CASSYTASSYNSPLHF. The chain carries TRBV6-5 and TRBJ1-6; D remains unclear. The V and J ends lost 2 bases and 0 bases respectively, with 8 bases between them. The CDR3 loop spans 16 amino acids. Germline V gene data show CDR1 as MNHEY and CDR2 as SVGAGI.

The chain carries TRBV4-1 and TRBJ2-5, with D possibly being TRBD1 (5 bases). The germline gives CDR1 MGHRA, CDR2 YSYEKL. The CDR3 sequence is 20 residues long. Trimming removed 0 bases at V and 1 base at J, with 24 bases between. This CDR3 reads CASSQEGILSSAGRQETQYF. Written as DNA, the CDR3 is TGCGCCAGCAGCCAAGAGGGTATCTTGTCTTCGGCAGGGCGCCAAGAGACCCAGTACTTC.

This clone was picked up a small number of times. This chain connects TRBV4-1 to TRBJ1-1; no clear D. Trimming took 1 base from V and 5 from J, leaving 11 bases between them. The CDR3 is made up of 14 amino acids. CDR1 and CDR2 from the germline V gene are MGHRA and YSYEKL. The CDR3 sequence is CASSQGNLGTEAFF. For the CDR3, the DNA is TGCGCCAGCAGCCAAGGTAACCTGGGGACTGAAGCTTTCTTT.

The sample holds one count of this clone. V usage is TRBV11-2 and J usage is TRBJ2-7; D may be TRBD1 (5 bases). V was shortened by 0 bases and J by 4 bases, with 10 bases between the two germline ends. The germline gives CDR1 SGHAT, CDR2 FQNNGV. The CDR3 is 14 residues long. The CDR3 coding sequence is TGTGCCAGCAGCTTAGATCCCGACAGTTACGAGCAGTACTTC. This translates into CASSLDPDSYEQYF.

The chain carries TRBV21-1 and TRBJ1-3. TRBV21-1 is a known pseudogene. The CDR3 totals 19 residues. CDR3 region: CASSRTSGPGKFSGNTIYF. CDR3 nucleotide sequence: TGTGCCAGCAGCAGGACCTCTGGGCCAGGTAAATTCTCTGGAAACACCATATATTTT.

This chain joins TRBV4-1 and TRBJ2-1; D unresolved. The CDR3 loop spans 20 amino acids. Germline V CDR1 and CDR2: MGHRA, YSYEKL. Trimming cost V 0 bases and J 0 bases, with 21 bases left between them. The CDR3 loop is CASSQEPKYGLLRSYNEQFF. Here the CDR3 DNA reads TGCGCCAGCAGCCAAGAACCCAAGTACGGTCTCCTCCGCTCCTACAATGAGCAGTTCTTC.

The chain combines TRBV11-2 with TRBJ2-6; no clear D. Trimming left V 5 bases short and J 2 bases short, with 1 base between. Germline V CDR1 and CDR2: SGHAT, FQNNGV. There are 12 residues in the CDR3. The CDR3 protein is CASSPGANVLTF. The CDR3 coding sequence is TGTGCCAGCAGCCCTGGGGCCAACGTCCTGACTTTC.

This sequence joins TRBV23-1 and TRBJ1-5; no definite D call. TRBV23-1 falls under the ORF class, with uncertain function. V was pared by 5 bases and J by 7 bases, with 9 bases between. The CDR3 extends over 12 amino acids. DNA for the CDR3: TGCGCCAGCAGTGCCCCCGGGCAGCCCCAGCATTTT. Translation: CASSAPGQPQHF.

V and J are TRBV28 and TRBJ1-5, with 10 bases fitting TRBD1. This CDR3 is 16 amino acids long. Germline V gene lookup returns CDR1 MDHEN and CDR2 SYDVKM. With V trimmed by 6 bases and J by 8 bases, 13 bases remained unmatched. The CDR3 region has the DNA TGTGCCAGCAGGGGACAGGGGAGAGTGATGAGGGAGCCCCAGCATTTT. Its translation is CASRGQGRVMREPQHF.